Here is one T cell receptor (beta chain) with its context. Its antigen is not known. The record originates from a study of T cells after yellow fever vaccination. Whole-study findings and limits: The presence of abundant clonotypes contaminating from the bulk population was possible in FACS-sorted repertoires.

Via MiXCR, TCRdb re-called the 5' RACE reads, giving one row per CDR3 protein. The sample yields about 73,000 distinct CDR3 sequences, about 7.7% seen once. CDR3 length: 14 residues. Per germline, CDR1 DFQATT and CDR2 SNEGSKA (reference sequence). The V end lost 1 base, the J end lost 3 bases, and 13 bases lay between the germline ends. This clonotype was sampled from a man aged 30 to 39 who received the YFV17D yellow fever vaccine. This sequence joins TRBV20-1 and TRBJ2-7, with D perhaps TRBD2 (6 bases). Sequencing was performed on CD8+ T cells sorted from PBMCs, taken on the day of the yellow fever booster vaccination. Here the CDR3 DNA reads TGCAGTGCTAGAGTTGAACGGGAGATCTACGAGCAGTACTTC. This codes for CSARVEREIYEQYF.